These 4 T cell receptor beta chains were sequenced from one sample in a study of T cells in Graves' hyperthyroidism and ophthalmopathy. TCR beta CDR3 region amplification was performed from RNA transcripts. HTBI primers were employed in a first-round RT-PCR of the TCR CDR3. TCRdb called the multiplex PCR reads again in MiXCR, with one record for every CDR3 protein. The table lists a few hundred thousand distinct CDR3 sequences, around a fifth of them singletons. Material: blood. The receptors here all came from a woman aged 50 to 60 with Graves' hyperthyroidism.

This clonotype occurred once. J is TRBJ2-1 and V is TRBV12-3 or TRBV12-4; 10 bases align to TRBD1. The CDR3 runs 15 residues. The V segment lost 3 bases and the J segment 6 bases; nucleotides outside the gene matches: 5. CDR3: CASSLWTGGRNEQFF. The CDR3 DNA follows: TGTGCCAGCAGTTTGTGGACAGGGGGGCGCAATGAGCAGTTCTTC.

This clonotype occurred many times. V is TRBV11-2 and J is TRBJ2-5; 12 bases match TRBD2. The CDR3 contains 16 residues. The V gene end was trimmed by 1 base and the J gene end by 7 bases; junction bases not matched to a gene: 7. The germline CDR1 and CDR2 sequences are SGHAT and FQNNGV. CDR3 DNA: TGTGCCAGCAGCTTAGGGGCTAGCGGGGGGGCTGGGACCCAGTACTTC. Translating it yields CASSLGASGGAGTQYF.

This clonotype was observed many times. V and J are TRBV18 and TRBJ1-5, with D possibly being TRBD1 (5 bases). Germline-derived CDR1 and CDR2 are KGHSH and LQKENI. V dropped 3 bases and J dropped 6 bases, with 15 bases sitting between them. The CDR3 totals 15 residues. In DNA form, the CDR3 reads TGTGCCAGCTCACCTAACGAGGGGAGCCGTCAGCCCCAGCATTTT. Amino acid sequence: CASSPNEGSRQPQHF.

This clonotype has only a few counts. This chain connects TRBV6-1 to TRBJ1-5, with 11 bases lining up with TRBD1. The CDR3 sequence is 13 residues long. V dropped 8 bases and J dropped 5; count of bases not matched to a gene: 2. CDR1 and CDR2 from the germline V gene are MNHNS and SASEGT. The DNA for the CDR3 is TGTGCCAGCGGGGACAGGGGGTATCAGCCCCAGCATTTT. This sequence encodes CASGDRGYQPQHF.